This is a list of T cell receptor beta chains from one sample in a study of T cells in Graves' hyperthyroidism and ophthalmopathy. MiXCR was run by TCRdb on the multiplex PCR reads, yielding one entry per CDR3 protein. Counted here are fewer than 700,000 distinct CDR3 sequences, about 16% occurring once; the ten biggest clones make up around 3.9%. Sequencing used blood. The receptors were sampled from a woman in her twenties or thirties with Graves' hyperthyroidism. The CDR3 runs from the conserved cysteine through the conserved F or W. D genes are given only for firm matches. Size tells how often a clone was seen (once, few, many) or the class of an expanded clone, and some rows leave it out.

NA | TRBJ1-2 | TRBV9 | 14 | NA | CASSVDRGFYGYTF | TGTGCCAGCAGCGTAGATCGAGGATTCTATGGCTACACCTTC
few | TRBJ2-3 | TRBV29-1 | 14 | NA | CSVEGSVSTDTQYF | TGCAGCGTTGAGGGCAGCGTAAGCACAGATACGCAGTATTTT
NA | TRBJ2-7 | TRBV12-3/TRBV12-4 | 14 | NA | CASSLALGGSEQYF | TGTGCCAGCAGTTTAGCGCTCGGGGGCAGCGAGCAGTACTTC
many | TRBJ2-7 | TRBV28 | 15 | TRBD1 | CASSHTGTGRYEQYF | TGTGCCAGCAGTCACACCGGGACAGGGCGGTACGAGCAGTACTTC
NA | TRBJ2-7 | TRBV4-3 | 13 | TRBD2 | CASSHTSEGEQYF | TGCGCCAGCAGCCATACTAGCGAGGGAGAGCAGTACTTC
many | TRBJ2-7 | TRBV6-1 | 14 | TRBD1 | CASSERTGDREQYF | TGTGCCAGCAGTGAGCGGACAGGGGACCGCGAGCAGTACTTC
few | TRBJ2-7 | TRBV4-1 | 16 | TRBD2 | CASRQVGSGDSYEQYF | TGCGCCAGCAGACAAGTAGGTAGCGGGGACTCCTACGAGCAGTACTTC
few | TRBJ2-7 | TRBV3-1 | 12 | NA | CASSTPLYEQYF | TGTGCCAGCAGCACCCCTCTCTACGAGCAGTACTTC
few | TRBJ1-5 | TRBV4-1 | 21 | NA | CASSQPALRGNGEISNQPQHF | TGCGCCAGCAGCCAACCCGCCTTGAGGGGAAACGGGGAAATTAGCAATCAGCCCCAGCATTTT
many | TRBJ1-4 | TRBV2 | 13 | NA | CASLRGSNEKLFF | TGTGCCAGCTTGCGAGGGTCTAATGAAAAACTGTTTTTT
many | TRBJ2-7 | TRBV28 | 14 | TRBD1 | CASRILPGTGEQYF | TGTGCCAGCAGGATCCTTCCAGGGACAGGCGAGCAGTACTTC
many | TRBJ1-5 | TRBV10-3 | 13 | NA | CAIRGTENQPQHF | TGTGCCATCAGGGGGACCGAGAATCAGCCCCAGCATTTT
once | TRBJ1-2 | TRBV7-2 | 16 | NA | CASSTYRTAMIYGYTF | TGTGCCAGCAGCACATATCGGACAGCTATGATCTATGGCTACACCTTC
many | TRBJ2-1 | TRBV7-9 | 16 | NA | CASSSSSLLSYNEQFF | TGTGCCAGCAGCTCCTCCTCATTGCTCTCCTACAATGAGCAGTTCTTC
many | TRBJ2-7 | TRBV6-1 | 15 | TRBD2 | CASSRLGLADYEQYF | TGTGCCAGCAGCCGCCTAGGCCTAGCGGACTACGAGCAGTACTTC
few | TRBJ2-2 | TRBV29-1 | 13 | NA | CSVREGATGELFF | TGCAGCGTCCGGGAGGGGGCGACCGGGGAGCTGTTTTTT
few | TRBJ2-3 | TRBV4-1 | 15 | TRBD2 | CASSQSLAGAGTQYF | TGCGCCAGCAGCCAGTCGCTAGCGGGAGCAGGGACGCAGTATTTT
few | TRBJ2-1 | TRBV9 | 14 | TRBD2 | CASSGTSGANEQFF | TGTGCCAGCAGCGGGACTAGCGGAGCCAATGAGCAGTTCTTC
NA | TRBJ2-7 | TRBV4-2 | 16 | TRBD1 | CASSQEPTGLIHEQYF | TGTGCCAGCAGCCAAGAACCGACAGGGTTAATCCACGAGCAGTACTTC
many | TRBJ2-5 | TRBV20-1 | 13 | NA | CSASTGFQETQYF | TGCAGTGCTAGCACAGGATTCCAAGAGACCCAGTACTTC
many | TRBJ2-7 | TRBV6-1 | 15 | NA | CASSSFNRGGDEQYF | TGTGCCAGCAGTTCTTTTAACAGGGGCGGGGACGAGCAGTACTTC
NA | TRBJ1-2 | TRBV11-2 | 12 | TRBD1 | CASRRDSYGYTF | TGTGCCAGCAGAAGGGACAGCTATGGCTACACCTTC
NA | TRBJ2-7 | TRBV7-8 | 16 | NA | CASSLALRLGNYEQYF | TGTGCCAGCAGCTTAGCTTTGAGGCTCGGCAATTACGAGCAGTACTTC
few | TRBJ2-5 | TRBV4-1 | 14 | NA | CASSQVPGQETQYF | TGCGCCAGCAGCCAAGTGCCTGGGCAAGAGACCCAGTACTTC
few | TRBJ2-3 | TRBV7-8 | 11 | NA | CASSYAVTQYF | TGTGCCAGCAGTTACGCCGTAACGCAGTATTTT
few | TRBJ1-1 | TRBV5-1 | 14 | NA | CASSIRWGNTEAFF | TGCGCCAGCAGTATTCGGTGGGGGAACACTGAAGCTTTCTTT
NA | TRBJ2-1 | TRBV10-3 | 13 | NA | CAIRTDSYNEQFF | TGTGCCATCAGGACGGACTCCTACAATGAGCAGTTCTTC
many | TRBJ2-3 | TRBV2 | 15 | NA | CASSEQNLSTDTQYF | TGTGCCAGCAGTGAACAGAATCTTAGCACAGATACGCAGTATTTT
many | TRBJ2-7 | TRBV27 | 13 | NA | CASSLTADYEQYF | TGTGCCAGCAGTTTAACGGCAGACTACGAGCAGTACTTC
NA | TRBJ2-7 | TRBV20-1 | 14 | TRBD1 | CSAHSGQGAPEQYF | TGCAGCGCTCACTCGGGACAGGGGGCGCCCGAGCAGTACTTC
many | TRBJ2-1 | TRBV11-3 | 16 | TRBD2 | CASSFILADSYNEQFF | TGTGCCAGCAGCTTCATACTAGCGGACTCCTACAATGAGCAGTTCTTC
NA | TRBJ2-5 | TRBV5-1 | 14 | NA | CASSLDTGHGRTYF | TGCGCCAGCAGCTTGGACACGGGACACGGACGAACTTACTTC
many | TRBJ2-1 | TRBV11-3 | 13 | NA | CASSSTDYNEQFF | TGTGCCAGCAGCTCCACGGATTACAATGAGCAGTTCTTC
few | TRBJ2-5 | TRBV19 | 17 | TRBD2 | CASSPRMTSRPQETQYF | TGTGCCAGTAGTCCAAGAATGACTAGCAGACCCCAAGAGACCCAGTACTTC
many | TRBJ2-1 | TRBV2 | 13 | TRBD2 | CASGLARYNEQFF | TGTGCTTCCGGACTAGCGCGGTACAATGAGCAGTTCTTC
few | TRBJ1-2 | TRBV13 | 14 | NA | CASSLDARLWQNTF | TGTGCCAGCAGCTTAGATGCCCGGCTGTGGCAGAACACCTTC
few | TRBJ2-5 | TRBV11-1 | 14 | NA | CASSLEAGAETQYF | TGTGCCAGCAGCTTAGAGGCAGGGGCAGAGACCCAGTACTTC
many | TRBJ2-3 | TRBV7-3 | 14 | NA | CASSQQSYTDTQYF | TGTGCCAGCAGCCAACAGTCGTACACAGATACGCAGTATTTT
NA | TRBJ1-6 | TRBV10-3 | 16 | TRBD1 | CAISETNRGLDSPLHF | TGTGCCATCAGTGAGACAAACAGGGGGCTGGATTCACCCCTCCACTTT
many | TRBJ1-1 | TRBV27 | 12 | NA | CASSLLQGKAFF | TGTGCCAGCAGTTTACTCCAGGGTAAAGCTTTCTTT
few | TRBJ1-2 | TRBV5-6 | 13 | NA | CASSVTVNYGYTF | TGTGCCAGCAGCGTGACGGTTAACTATGGCTACACCTTC